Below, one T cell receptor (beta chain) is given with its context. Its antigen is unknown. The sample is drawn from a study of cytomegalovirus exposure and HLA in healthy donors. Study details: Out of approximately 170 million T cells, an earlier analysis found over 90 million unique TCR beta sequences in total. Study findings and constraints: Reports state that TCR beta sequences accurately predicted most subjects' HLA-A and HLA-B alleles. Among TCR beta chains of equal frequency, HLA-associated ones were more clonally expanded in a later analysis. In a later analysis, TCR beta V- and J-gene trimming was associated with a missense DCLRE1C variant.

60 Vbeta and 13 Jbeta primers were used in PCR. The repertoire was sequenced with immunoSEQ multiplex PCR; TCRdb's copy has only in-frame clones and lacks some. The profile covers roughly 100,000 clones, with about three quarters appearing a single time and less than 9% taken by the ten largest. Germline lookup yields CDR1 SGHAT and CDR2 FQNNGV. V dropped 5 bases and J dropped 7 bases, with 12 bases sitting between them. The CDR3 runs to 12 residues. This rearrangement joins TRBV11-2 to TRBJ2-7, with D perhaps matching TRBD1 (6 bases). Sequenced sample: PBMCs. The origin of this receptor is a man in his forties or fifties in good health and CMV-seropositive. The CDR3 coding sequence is TGTGCCAGCAGCACAGGGCTAGAGGAGCAGTACTTC. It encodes CASSTGLEEQYF.